This T cell receptor (beta chain) was obtained from a study of T cells in Graves' hyperthyroidism and ophthalmopathy. RNA transcripts served as the template for amplifying TCR beta CDR3 regions. Carried out on the TCR CDR3, a first-round RT-PCR used the HTBI primer set. TCRdb passed the multiplex PCR reads through MiXCR, listing each CDR3 protein once. The sample lists 640,000 or so distinct CDR3 sequences; about 15% were seen once. This clonotype was recorded many times. CDR3 length: 19 amino acids. V was trimmed by 2 bases and J by 1 base, leaving 21 bases between them. The V gene's germline CDR1 is MNHEY and CDR2 SVGEGT.

Sequences were obtained from blood. The chain has TRBV6-2 or TRBV6-3 and TRBJ1-5; unclear D gene. The sequence derives from a woman aged 40 to 55 with Graves' ophthalmopathy. The CDR3 nucleotides are TGTGCCAGCAGTTACGATCGGGGAGCGGTCAAGTTAAGCAATCAGCCCCAGCATTTT. Protein product: CASSYDRGAVKLSNQPQHF.